What follows is one T cell receptor (beta chain) and its context. The antigen remains unidentified. This record belongs to a study of a mutant IDH1 vaccine in newly diagnosed glioma. About the research overall: Patients in the study were vaccinated eight times, receiving shots in weeks 1, 3, 5, 7, 11, 15, 19 and 23.

Study-level findings and limits: Induction of immune responses by the vaccine occurred in roughly 93% of patients. Pseudoprogression looked unconnected to shifts in top peripheral T cell clonotypes.

Time point in this sample: week 5, during vaccination. Doses consisted of 300 ug of mutant IDH1 20-mer peptide each, paired with topical imiquimod. The repertoire was sequenced with immunoSEQ multiplex PCR; TCRdb's copy has only in-frame clones and lacks some. The sample comprises over 55,000 clones, about 87% of which are singletons, and about 4.6% rests with the top ten. The CDR3 contains 14 residues. V dropped 7 bases and J dropped 1 base, with 13 bases sitting between them. Germline V gene data show CDR1 as PRHDT and CDR2 as FYEKMQ (reference sequence). Specimen: PBMCs, collected from a glioma patient whose treatment included an IDH1 peptide vaccine. This TCR was recovered from a middle-aged woman with glioma. The chain has TRBV13 and TRBJ1-1; tentatively, D is TRBD1 (5 bases). The CDR3 spells CASILRGTNTEAFF. In DNA form, the CDR3 reads TGTGCCAGCATCCTCCGGGGGACGAACACTGAAGCTTTCTTT.